Given below is one T cell receptor beta chain in context. The antigen remains undetermined. The sample is drawn from a study of T cells in localized non-small cell lung cancer. V was pared by 6 bases and J by 4 bases, with 8 bases of the junction left unmatched. Germline V gives CDR1 MDHEN, CDR2 SYDVKM. The CDR3 has 15 amino acids. Profiled with immunoSEQ multiplex PCR; TCRdb holds only in-frame clones, not every one. This sample carries fewer than 20,000 clones, around 87% of them seen once, and the ten largest clones take 1.2%. Study-wide results and caveats: Adjacent lung held a median roughly 60 of the top 100 tumor clones. Those with higher blood T cell density had longer overall survival.

The source is a woman between 35 and 70 years old with stage III lung adenocarcinoma. This chain uses TRBV28 with TRBJ2-7, with 11 bases lining up with TRBD1. The material was peripheral blood mononuclear cells, obtained before any cancer treatment. Here the CDR3 reads CASSYRDRGGYEQYF. In DNA, the CDR3 is TGTGCCAGCAGCTACCGGGACAGGGGGGGATACGAGCAGTACTTC.